This T cell receptor (beta chain) was retrieved from a study of blood T cell repertoires in COVID-19. Participants were placed into cohorts based on the clinical history they reported. Produced via immunoSEQ multiplex PCR; TCRdb's table is partial and in-frame only. Found here are 350,000 to 450,000 clones, roughly 91% of them singletons; the top ten hold 1.7%. The receptor was derived from a woman aged 25 to 39 who had recovered from COVID-19. Sequenced input: PBMCs or T cells enriched from blood (not recorded which).

Here the CDR3 DNA reads TGTGCCAGCAGCCTTGAGCGGGGGCAGAGCTACACCTTC. It translates to CASSLERGQSYTF. This chain joins TRBV7-8 and TRBJ1-2; a weak D match, TRBD1 (6 bases). Germline values: CDR1 SGHVS, CDR2 FQNEAQ. This CDR3 contains 13 residues. The germline V and J ends were trimmed by 5 bases and 9 bases, with 16 bases remaining between them.